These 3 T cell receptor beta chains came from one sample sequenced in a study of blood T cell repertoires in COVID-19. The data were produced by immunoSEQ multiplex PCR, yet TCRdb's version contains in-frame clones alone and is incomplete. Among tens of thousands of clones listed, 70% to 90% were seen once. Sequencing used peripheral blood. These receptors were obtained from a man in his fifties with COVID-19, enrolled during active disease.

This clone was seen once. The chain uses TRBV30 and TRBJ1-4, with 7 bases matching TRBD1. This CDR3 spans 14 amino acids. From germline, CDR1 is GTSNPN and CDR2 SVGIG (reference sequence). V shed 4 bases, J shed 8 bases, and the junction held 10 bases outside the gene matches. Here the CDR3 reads CAWTPTGRDEKLFF. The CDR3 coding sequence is TGTGCCTGGACCCCGACAGGGCGGGACGAAAAACTGTTTTTT.

CDR3 sequence reads: CASSPGTGENSPLHF. The CDR3 coding sequence is TGTGCCAGCAGTCCCGGGACAGGAGAGAATTCACCCCTCCACTTT. The chain has TRBV5-5 and TRBJ1-6; TRBD1 matches at 8 bases. The V gene's germline CDR1 is SGHKS and CDR2 YYEKEE (reference sequence). Germline trimming cut 5 bases from V and 7 bases from J; bases unmatched to any gene: 8. The CDR3 contains 15 residues.

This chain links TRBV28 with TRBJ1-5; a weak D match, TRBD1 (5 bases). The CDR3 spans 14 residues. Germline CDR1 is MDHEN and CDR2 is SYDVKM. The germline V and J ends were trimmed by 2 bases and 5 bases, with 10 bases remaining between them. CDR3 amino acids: CASSLGDRYQPQHF. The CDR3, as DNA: TGTGCCAGCAGTTTAGGTGACAGATATCAGCCCCAGCATTTT.